This T cell receptor beta chain stems from a study of T cell responses to AZD1222 COVID-19 vaccine (dated by TCRdb to about 2021). About the study as a whole: AZD1222 recipients whose second dose came at about 4 weeks and those whose second dose came at about 12 weeks were combined into one group, since spike-specific TCR depth and breadth did not differ between the two schedules. A total of over 230 trial participants underwent TCR sequencing, of whom around 200 received two doses of AZD1222 and 26 received two doses of the MenACWY control vaccine. Trial participants were enrolled by age into subgroups of 18-55, 56-69 and 70-plus years, and about 150, 27 and 61 TCR-sequenced participants, respectively, were included in these subgroups.

What the authors observed across the whole study: Reportedly, close to half of the unique spike-specific TCRs recognized epitopes lying outside the regions that are mutated in the B.1.351 and B.1.1.7 variants. Because no day 14 peak-response samples were available, the repertoires could be characterized only after the peak T cell response. A significant rise in spike-specific TCR breadth and depth was observed after two AZD1222 doses relative to day 0 and relative to MenACWY recipients. In the small 56-69-year group, the increase in depth fell short of significance, most likely because of low power. Most participants were white British and females outnumbered males, and the authors suggested that clonal diversity may have been underestimated. CD4 TCRs associated with the vaccine covered the entire spike protein, and the dominant responses were in regions 160-218 and 743-854. Conclusions about previously exposed vaccinees are limited, since just five or six AZD1222 recipients were seropositive for SARS-CoV-2 at baseline.

The CDR3 regions of human TCRbeta chains were subjected to immunosequencing. In the source study's methods: Repertoire TCRs were checked for matches against a reference library of SARS-CoV-2-specific TCRs that had been generated using the MIRA antigen-specificity platform. Breadth meant the fraction of unique TCRs that were SARS-CoV-2-associated, whereas depth meant the fraction of total T cells that were SARS-CoV-2-associated. Using the MIRA data, every spike-specific TCR was mapped to the spike region that the TCR reacted to and assigned to either a CD4 or a CD8 class. Log10-transformed breadth and depth values were compared by one-way ANOVA with Sidak's multiple comparisons tests. Imported from immuneACCESS, the table was reduced by TCRdb to in-frame sequences with V and J called. These copies leave out some clones; in studies compared against another copy, an unresolved V gene accounts for under half, and the cause of the remainder is not known. V and J calls and clone size come straight from that table; D and trimming were deduced from the DNA. This sample gives more than 250,000 clones in total; more than 80% of them show up just once. Around 0.5% of the sample goes to the ten largest clones.

This clone was detected once. Its antigen is unknown. No much larger clone exists at a distance of one base, and base qualities are not known. This specimen's time point label, interpreted: baseline before first vaccination. Vaccinee samples were obtained from the UK trials COV001 and COV002, which included a single-blind randomized controlled phase 2/3 trial of AZD1222 (ChAdOx1 nCoV-19) in healthy adults. Trial participant PBMC samples were collected at day 0 and day 28 after the second dose for TCRbeta chain sequencing. Relative to germline, V is missing 5 bases and J is missing 4 bases, with 16 bases of the junction outside any gene match. The CDR3 starts with the cysteine, ends with the phenylalanine, and has 17 residues. Solely the CDR3 DNA is kept, with 51 bases framed from the first base. The germline V gene (reference sequence) gives CDR1 as LNHDA and CDR2 as SQIVND.

The sequence links TRBV19 to TRBJ1-2; 7 bases in between match TRBD1. This specimen was peripheral blood, taken on day 0 of AZD1222 vaccination. This TCR derives from an adult in good health. CDR3 region: CASSRTGPNVVRYGYTF. The DNA reads as follows: TGTGCCAGTAGTCGGACAGGCCCTAACGTGGTTCGCTATGGCTACACCTTC.